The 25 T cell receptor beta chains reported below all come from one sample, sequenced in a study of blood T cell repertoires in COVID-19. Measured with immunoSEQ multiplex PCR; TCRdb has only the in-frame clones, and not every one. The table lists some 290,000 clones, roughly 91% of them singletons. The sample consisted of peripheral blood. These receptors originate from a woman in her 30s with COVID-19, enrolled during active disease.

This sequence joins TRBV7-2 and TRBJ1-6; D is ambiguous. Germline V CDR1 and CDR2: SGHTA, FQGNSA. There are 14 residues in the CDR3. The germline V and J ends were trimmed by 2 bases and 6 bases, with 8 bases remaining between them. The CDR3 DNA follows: TGTGCCAGCAGCTTACGCACAGTTAATTCACCCCTCCACTTT. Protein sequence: CASSLRTVNSPLHF.

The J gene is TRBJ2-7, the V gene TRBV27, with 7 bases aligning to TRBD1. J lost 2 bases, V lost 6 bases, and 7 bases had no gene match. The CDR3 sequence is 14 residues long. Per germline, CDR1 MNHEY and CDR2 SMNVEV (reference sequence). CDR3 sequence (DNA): TGTGCCAGCAGCGCCGGGACAGTCACCTACGAGCAGTACTTC. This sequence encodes CASSAGTVTYEQYF.

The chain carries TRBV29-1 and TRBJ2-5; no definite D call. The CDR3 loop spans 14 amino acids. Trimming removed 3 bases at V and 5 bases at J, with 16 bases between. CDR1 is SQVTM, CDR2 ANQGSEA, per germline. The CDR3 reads CSVDGSLVGETQYF. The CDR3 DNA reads TGCAGCGTTGACGGTAGCCTAGTTGGTGAGACCCAGTACTTC.

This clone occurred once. DNA of the CDR3: TGTGCCAGCAGTGAAGGGACAGGGAATAAAAAACTGTTTTTT. It specifies CASSEGTGNKKLFF. This chain uses TRBV25-1 with TRBJ1-4, with 9 bases identical to TRBD1. With 2 bases clipped from V and 9 bases from J, the junction kept 4 bases outside the gene matches. Germline values: CDR1 MGHDK, CDR2 SYGVNS. The CDR3 contains 14 residues.

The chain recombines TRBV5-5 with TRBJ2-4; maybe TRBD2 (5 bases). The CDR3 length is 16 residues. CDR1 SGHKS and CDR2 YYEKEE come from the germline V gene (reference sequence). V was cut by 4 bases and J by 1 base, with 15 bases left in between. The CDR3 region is CASSIRGDPAKNIQYF. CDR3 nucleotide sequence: TGTGCCAGCAGCATCCGGGGAGACCCGGCCAAAAACATTCAGTACTTC.

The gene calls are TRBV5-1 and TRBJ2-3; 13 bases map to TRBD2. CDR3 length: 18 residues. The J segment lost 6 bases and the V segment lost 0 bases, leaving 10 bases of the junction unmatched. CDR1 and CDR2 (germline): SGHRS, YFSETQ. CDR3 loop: CASSLGLAGGTKVDTQYF. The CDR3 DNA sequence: TGCGCCAGCAGCTTGGGACTAGCGGGGGGTACAAAGGTGGATACGCAGTATTTT. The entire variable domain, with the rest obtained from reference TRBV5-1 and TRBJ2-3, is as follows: KAGVTQTPRYLIKTRGQQVTLSCSPISGHRSVSWYQQTPGQGLQFLFEYFSETQRNKGNFPGRFSGRQFSNSRSEMNVSTLELGDSALYLCASSLGLAGGTKVDTQYFGPGTRLTVL.

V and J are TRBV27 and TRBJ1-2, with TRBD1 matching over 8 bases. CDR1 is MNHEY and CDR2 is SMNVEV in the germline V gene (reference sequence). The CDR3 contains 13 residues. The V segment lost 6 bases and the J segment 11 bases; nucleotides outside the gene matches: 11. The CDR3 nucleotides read TGTGCCAGCAGAGACGCCGGGACAGGAGGGTACACCTTC. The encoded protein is CASRDAGTGGYTF.

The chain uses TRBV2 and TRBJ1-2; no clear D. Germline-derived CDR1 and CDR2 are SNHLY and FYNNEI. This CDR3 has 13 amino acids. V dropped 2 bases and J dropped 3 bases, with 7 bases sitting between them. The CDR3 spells CASSEMADYGYTF. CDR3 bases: TGTGCCAGCAGTGAAATGGCAGACTATGGCTACACCTTC.

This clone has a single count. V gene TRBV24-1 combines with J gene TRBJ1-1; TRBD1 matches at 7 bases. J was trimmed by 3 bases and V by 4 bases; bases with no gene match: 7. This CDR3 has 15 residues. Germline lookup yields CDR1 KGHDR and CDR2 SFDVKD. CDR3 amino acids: CATSEEDRADTEAFF. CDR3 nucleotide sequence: TGTGCCACCAGTGAGGAAGACAGGGCGGACACTGAAGCTTTCTTT.

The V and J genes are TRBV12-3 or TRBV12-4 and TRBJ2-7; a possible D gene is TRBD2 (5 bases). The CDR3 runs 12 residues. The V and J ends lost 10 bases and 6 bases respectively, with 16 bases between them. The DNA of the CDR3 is TGTGCCATCGTTAGTCTGACTACCGAGCAGTACTTC. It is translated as CAIVSLTTEQYF.

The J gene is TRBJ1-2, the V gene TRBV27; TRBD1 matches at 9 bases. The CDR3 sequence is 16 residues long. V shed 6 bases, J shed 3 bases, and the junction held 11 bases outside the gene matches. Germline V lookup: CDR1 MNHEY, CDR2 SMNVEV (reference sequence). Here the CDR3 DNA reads TGTGCCAGCAGCTTTTCCGGGACAGGGCCTTACTATGGCTACACCTTC. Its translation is CASSFSGTGPYYGYTF.

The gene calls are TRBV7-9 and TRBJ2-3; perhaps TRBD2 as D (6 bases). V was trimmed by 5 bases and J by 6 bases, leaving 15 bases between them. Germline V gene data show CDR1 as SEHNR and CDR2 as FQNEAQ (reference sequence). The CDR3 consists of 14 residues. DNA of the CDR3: TGTGCCAGCAGCAGCCCCGACGCGGGGGATACGCAGTATTTT. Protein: CASSSPDAGDTQYF. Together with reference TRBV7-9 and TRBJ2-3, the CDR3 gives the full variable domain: DTGVSQNPRHKITKRGQNVTFRCDPISEHNRLYWYRQTLGQGPEFLTYFQNEAQLEKSRLLSDRFSAERPKGSFSTLEIQRTEQGDSAMYLCASSSPDAGDTQYFGPGTRLTVL.

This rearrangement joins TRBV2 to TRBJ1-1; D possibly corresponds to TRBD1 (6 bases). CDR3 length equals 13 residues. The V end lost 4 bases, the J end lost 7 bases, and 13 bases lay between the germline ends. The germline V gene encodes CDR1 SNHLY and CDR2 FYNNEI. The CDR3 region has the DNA TGTGCCAGCAGTGGTCGGACAGCGGATGAAGCTTTCTTT. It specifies CASSGRTADEAFF.

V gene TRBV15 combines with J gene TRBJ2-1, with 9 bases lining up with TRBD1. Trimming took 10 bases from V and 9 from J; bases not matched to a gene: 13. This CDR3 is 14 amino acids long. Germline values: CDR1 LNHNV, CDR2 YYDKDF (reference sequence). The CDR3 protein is CASTGTGRFREQFF. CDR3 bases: TGTGCCAGCACCGGGACAGGGAGGTTCCGTGAGCAGTTCTTC.

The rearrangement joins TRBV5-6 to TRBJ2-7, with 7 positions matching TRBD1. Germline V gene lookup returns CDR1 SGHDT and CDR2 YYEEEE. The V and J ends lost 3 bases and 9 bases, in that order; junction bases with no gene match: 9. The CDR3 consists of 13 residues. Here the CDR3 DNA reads TGTGCCAGCAGCTCGGGACAGCAATGGGTGCAGTACTTC. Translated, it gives CASSSGQQWVQYF.

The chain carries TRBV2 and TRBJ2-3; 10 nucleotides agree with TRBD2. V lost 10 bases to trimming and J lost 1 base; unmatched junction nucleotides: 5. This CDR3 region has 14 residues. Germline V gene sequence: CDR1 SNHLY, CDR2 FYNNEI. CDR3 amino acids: CATLAGEGTDTQYF. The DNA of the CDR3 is TGTGCCACCCTAGCGGGGGAGGGCACAGATACGCAGTATTTT.

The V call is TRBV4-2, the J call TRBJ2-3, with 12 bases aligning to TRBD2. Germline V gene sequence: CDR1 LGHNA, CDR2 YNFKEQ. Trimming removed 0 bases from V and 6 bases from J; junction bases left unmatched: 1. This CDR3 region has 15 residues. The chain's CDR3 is CASSQELAGGDTQYF. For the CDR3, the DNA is TGTGCCAGCAGCCAAGAGCTAGCGGGGGGGGATACGCAGTATTTT.

The CDR3 nucleotides read TGTGCCAGCAGTGAAAAAAACCGGGCCTACGAGCAGTACTTC. It specifies CASSEKNRAYEQYF. The chain carries TRBV6-1 and TRBJ2-7; D gene unclear. Trimming removed 2 bases from V and 2 bases from J, with 10 bases in between. The CDR3 contains 14 residues. In germline, CDR1 is MNHNS, CDR2 SASEGT.

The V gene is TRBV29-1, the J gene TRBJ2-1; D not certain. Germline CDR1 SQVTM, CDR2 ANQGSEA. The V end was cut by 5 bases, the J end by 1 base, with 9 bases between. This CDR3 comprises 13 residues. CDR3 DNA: TGCAGCGTTACGGGTGGATCCTACAATGAGCAGTTCTTC. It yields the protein CSVTGGSYNEQFF.

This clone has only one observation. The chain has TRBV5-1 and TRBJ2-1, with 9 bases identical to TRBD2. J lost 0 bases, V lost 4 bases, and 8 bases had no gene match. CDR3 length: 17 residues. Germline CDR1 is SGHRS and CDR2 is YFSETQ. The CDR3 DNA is TGCGCCAGCAGCCCCCGGACTAGCGCCAGCTCCTACAATGAGCAGTTCTTC. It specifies CASSPRTSASSYNEQFF.

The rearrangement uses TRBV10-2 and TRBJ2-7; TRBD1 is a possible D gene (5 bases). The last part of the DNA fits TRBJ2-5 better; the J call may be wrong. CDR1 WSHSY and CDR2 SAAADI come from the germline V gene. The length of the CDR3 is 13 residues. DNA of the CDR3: TGCGCCAGCAGTGAACCGACAGTACAGACCCAGTACTTC. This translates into CASSEPTVQTQYF.

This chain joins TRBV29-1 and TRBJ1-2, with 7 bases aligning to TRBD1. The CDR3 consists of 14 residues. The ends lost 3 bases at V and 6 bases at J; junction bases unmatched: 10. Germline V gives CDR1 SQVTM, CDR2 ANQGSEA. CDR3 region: CSVEGTAGGNGYTF. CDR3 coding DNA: TGCAGCGTTGAGGGGACAGCGGGGGGAAATGGCTACACCTTC. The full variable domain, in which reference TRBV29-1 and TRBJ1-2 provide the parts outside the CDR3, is SAVISQKPSRDICQRGTSLTIQCQVDSQVTMMFWYRQQPGQSLTLIATANQGSEATYESGFVIDKFPISRPNLTFSTLTVSNMSPEDSSIYLCSVEGTAGGNGYTFGSGTRLTVV.

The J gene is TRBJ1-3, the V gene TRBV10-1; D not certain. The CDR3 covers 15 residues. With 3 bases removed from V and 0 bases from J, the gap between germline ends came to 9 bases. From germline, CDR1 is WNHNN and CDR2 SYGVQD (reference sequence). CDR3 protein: CASSEEAVSGNTIYF. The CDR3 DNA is TGCGCCAGCAGTGAAGAGGCCGTCTCTGGAAACACCATATATTTT.

DNA of the CDR3: TGCGCCAGCAGCTTGGCGCAGGGGGCCGGCCTGAACACTGAAGCTTTCTTT. Translation: CASSLAQGAGLNTEAFF. This sequence joins TRBV5-1 and TRBJ1-1; TRBD1 matches 8 bases. Per the germline V gene, CDR1 is SGHRS and CDR2 is YFSETQ. The CDR3 sequence is 17 residues long. With V trimmed by 0 bases and J by 0 bases, 7 bases remained unmatched.

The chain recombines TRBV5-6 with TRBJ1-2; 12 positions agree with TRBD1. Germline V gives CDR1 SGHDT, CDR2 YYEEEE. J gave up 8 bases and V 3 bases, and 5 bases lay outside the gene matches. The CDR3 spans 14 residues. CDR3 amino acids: CASSSGQGAQGYTF. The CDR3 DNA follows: TGTGCCAGCAGCTCGGGACAGGGGGCGCAAGGCTACACCTTC.